The clone carrying this T cell receptor beta chain was found a few times. What it recognizes is unknown. Other DNA sequences of this sample code for an identical CDR3. This specimen belongs to a study of cytotoxic CD8 clonotypes in ibrutinib-treated CLL. Assay: immunoSEQ multiplex PCR; the TCRdb copy retains only in-frame clones and omits some. The repertoire holds 150,000 or so clones, about four fifths seen once, with less than 6% in the top ten. Trimming pared 0 bases from V and 7 bases from J, leaving 9 bases between. There are 12 residues in the CDR3. Germline V gene sequence: CDR1 GTSNPN, CDR2 SVGIG (reference sequence). Findings of the study overall: Baseline clonality, above age-matched healthy donor levels, tracked circulating CD8+ T-cell counts. Progressing patients had sampling times that differed from those of sustained-remission patients.

The sequencing used PBMCs, collected after 24 months of ibrutinib treatment. The V gene is TRBV30, the J gene TRBJ1-1; tentatively, D is TRBD1 (5 bases). This receptor was taken from a human donor with chronic lymphocytic leukemia. CDR3 loop: CAWSVLGLEAFF. Written as DNA, the CDR3 is TGTGCCTGGAGTGTACTGGGACTTGAAGCTTTCTTT. The variable domain in full, with the rest retrieved from reference TRBV30 and TRBJ1-1, is SQTIHQWPATLVQPVGSPLSLECTVEGTSNPNLYWYRQAAGRGLQLLFYSVGIGQISSEVPQNLSASRPQDRQFILSSKKLLLSDSGFYLCAWSVLGLEAFFGQGTRLTVV.